The source of this TCR beta chain is a study of control samples from healthy donors and cancer patients. Sequenced by immunoSEQ multiplex PCR; TCRdb stores in-frame clones only, minus some. The sample has roughly 59,000 clones; roughly 90% are singletons. Germline assignment: CDR1 SEHNR and CDR2 FQNEAQ (reference sequence). After removal of 7 bases from V and 1 base from J, the junction contained 9 bases not matched to a gene. This CDR3 region has 18 residues. The receptor was isolated from a man in his forties or fifties with colorectal cancer. The V call is TRBV7-9, the J call TRBJ2-1, with TRBD2 matching over 14 bases. Sequenced input: PBMCs. In DNA form, the CDR3 reads TGTGCCAGCAAGGGACTGGGACTAGCGGGGGTTTCCTACAATGAGCAGTTCTTC. Translation: CASKGLGLAGVSYNEQFF.